In this sample, the clone carrying this TCR beta chain turned up many times. This specimen belongs to a study of T cell repertoires in cytomegalovirus infection. Study overall: It was the public TCR beta signatures that indicated both CMV infection and matching HLA type.

TCRdb independently ran MiXCR on the reads; one entry per CDR3 protein. The sample records about 360,000 distinct CDR3 sequences, over 15% being singletons. From germline, CDR1 is SGHTA and CDR2 FQGNSA. The CDR3 extends over 15 amino acids. The J segment lost 2 bases and the V segment lost 7 bases, leaving 10 bases of the junction unmatched. Specimen: PBMCs. This sequence joins TRBV7-2 and TRBJ1-2; 7 nucleotides line up with TRBD1. The sequence derives from a human donor in good health (CMV status not recorded). Some clones in this sample may be carry-over from other donors' samples. The CDR3, as DNA: TGTGCCAGCATCCTTACAGGGGCTGGAAACTATGGCTACACCTTC. Encoded protein: CASILTGAGNYGYTF.